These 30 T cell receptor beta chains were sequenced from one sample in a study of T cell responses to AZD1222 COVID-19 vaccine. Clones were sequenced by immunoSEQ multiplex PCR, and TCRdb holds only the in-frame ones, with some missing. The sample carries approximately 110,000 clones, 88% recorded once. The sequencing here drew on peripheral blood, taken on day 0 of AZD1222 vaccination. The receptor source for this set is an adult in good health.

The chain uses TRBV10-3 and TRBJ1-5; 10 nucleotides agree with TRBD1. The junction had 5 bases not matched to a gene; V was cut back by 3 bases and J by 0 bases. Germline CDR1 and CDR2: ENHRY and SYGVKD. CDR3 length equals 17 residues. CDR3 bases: TGTGCCATCAGTGATGGGACAGGGGTTTATAGCAATCAGCCCCAGCATTTT. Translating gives CAISDGTGVYSNQPQHF.

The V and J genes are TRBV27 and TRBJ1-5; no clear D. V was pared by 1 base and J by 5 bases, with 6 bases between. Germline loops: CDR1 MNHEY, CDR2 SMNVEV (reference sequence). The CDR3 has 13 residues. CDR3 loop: CASSLYRDQPQHF. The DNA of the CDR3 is TGTGCCAGCAGTTTATACAGAGATCAGCCCCAGCATTTT.

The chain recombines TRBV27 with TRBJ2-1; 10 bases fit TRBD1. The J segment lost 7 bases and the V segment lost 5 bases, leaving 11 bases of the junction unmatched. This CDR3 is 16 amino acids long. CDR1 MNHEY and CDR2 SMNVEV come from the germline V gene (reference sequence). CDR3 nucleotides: TGTGCCAGCAGTCTACCCCGGGACAGGGGAAAGAATGAGCAGTTCTTC. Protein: CASSLPRDRGKNEQFF.

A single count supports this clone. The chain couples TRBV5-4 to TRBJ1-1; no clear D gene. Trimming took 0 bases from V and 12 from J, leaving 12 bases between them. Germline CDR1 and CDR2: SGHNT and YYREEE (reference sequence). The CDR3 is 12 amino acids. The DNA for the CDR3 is TGTGCCAGCAGCTTGGCGGCGGGGATTTCTTTCTTT. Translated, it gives CASSLAAGISFF. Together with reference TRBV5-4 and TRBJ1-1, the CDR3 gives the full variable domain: ETGVTQSPTHLIKTRGQQVTLRCSSQSGHNTVSWYQQALGQGPQFIFQYYREEENGRGNFPPRFSGLQFPNYSSELNVNALELDDSALYLCASSLAAGISFFGQGTRLTVV.

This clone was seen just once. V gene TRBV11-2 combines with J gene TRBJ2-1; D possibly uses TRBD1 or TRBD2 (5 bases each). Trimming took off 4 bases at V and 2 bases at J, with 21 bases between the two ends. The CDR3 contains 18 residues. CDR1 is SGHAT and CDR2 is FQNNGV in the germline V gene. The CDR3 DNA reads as TGTGCCAGCAGCTCGTTCGGGACCTTTTATACTCCCTACAATGAGCAGTTCTTC. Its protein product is CASSSFGTFYTPYNEQFF.

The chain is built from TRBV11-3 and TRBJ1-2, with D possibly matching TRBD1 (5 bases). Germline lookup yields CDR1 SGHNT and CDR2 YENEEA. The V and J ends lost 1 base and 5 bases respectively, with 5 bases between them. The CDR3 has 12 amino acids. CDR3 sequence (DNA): TGTGCCAGCAGCTTAGGGGGGTATGGCTACACCTTC. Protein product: CASSLGGYGYTF.

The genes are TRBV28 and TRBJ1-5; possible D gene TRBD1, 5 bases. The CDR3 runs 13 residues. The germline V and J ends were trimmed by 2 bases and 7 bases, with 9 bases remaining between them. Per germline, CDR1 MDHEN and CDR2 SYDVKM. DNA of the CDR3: TGTGCCAGCAGTTTAGGGGGAAGCCAGCCCCAGCATTTT. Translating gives CASSLGGSQPQHF.

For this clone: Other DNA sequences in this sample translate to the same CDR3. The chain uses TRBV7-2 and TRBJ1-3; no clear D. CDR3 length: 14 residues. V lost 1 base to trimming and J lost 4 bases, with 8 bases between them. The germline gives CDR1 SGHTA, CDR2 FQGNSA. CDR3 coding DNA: TGTGCCAGCAGCTTAGTAGACCGCGGAAACACCATATATTTT. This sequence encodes CASSLVDRGNTIYF. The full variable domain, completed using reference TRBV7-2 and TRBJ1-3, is GAGVSQSPSNKVTEKGKDVELRCDPISGHTALYWYRQSLGQGLEFLIYFQGNSAPDKSGLPSDRFSAERTGGSVSTLTIQRTQQEDSAVYLCASSLVDRGNTIYFGEGSWLTVV.

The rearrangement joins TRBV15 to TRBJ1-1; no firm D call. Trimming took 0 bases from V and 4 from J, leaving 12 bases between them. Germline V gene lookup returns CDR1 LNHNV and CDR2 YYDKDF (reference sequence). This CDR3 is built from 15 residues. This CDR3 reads CATSRDAPGVTEAFF. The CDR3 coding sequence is TGTGCCACCAGCAGAGACGCTCCGGGCGTCACTGAAGCTTTCTTT.

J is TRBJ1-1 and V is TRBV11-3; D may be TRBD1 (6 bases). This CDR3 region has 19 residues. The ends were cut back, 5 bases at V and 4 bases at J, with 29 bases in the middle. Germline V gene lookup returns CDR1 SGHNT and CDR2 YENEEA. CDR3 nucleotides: TGTGCCAGCAGCCTACATAGGGGGTCGACGGGGGACTTCCCCACTGAAGCTTTCTTT. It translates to CASSLHRGSTGDFPTEAFF.

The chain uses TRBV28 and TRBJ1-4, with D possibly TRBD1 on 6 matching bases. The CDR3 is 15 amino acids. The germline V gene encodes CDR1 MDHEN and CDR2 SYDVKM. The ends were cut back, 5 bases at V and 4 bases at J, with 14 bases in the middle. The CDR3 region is CASSPTGIRNEKLFF. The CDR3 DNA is TGTGCCAGCAGTCCAACAGGGATCCGTAATGAAAAACTGTTTTTT.

The CDR3 nucleotides are TGTGCCAGCAGAACAGGGACCTGGGCTGGAAACACCATATATTTT. This encodes CASRTGTWAGNTIYF. This sequence joins TRBV28 and TRBJ1-3, with a possible D match to TRBD1 (6 bases). Trimming left V 6 bases short and J 2 bases short, with 14 bases between. Germline CDR1 is MDHEN and CDR2 is SYDVKM. The length of the CDR3 is 15 residues.

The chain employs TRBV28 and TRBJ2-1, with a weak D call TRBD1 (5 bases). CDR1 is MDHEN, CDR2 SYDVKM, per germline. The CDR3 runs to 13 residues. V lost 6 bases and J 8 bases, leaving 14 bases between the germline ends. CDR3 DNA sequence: TGTGCCAGCAGGGGGCGCGAGGTCTATGAGCAGTTCTTC. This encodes CASRGREVYEQFF.

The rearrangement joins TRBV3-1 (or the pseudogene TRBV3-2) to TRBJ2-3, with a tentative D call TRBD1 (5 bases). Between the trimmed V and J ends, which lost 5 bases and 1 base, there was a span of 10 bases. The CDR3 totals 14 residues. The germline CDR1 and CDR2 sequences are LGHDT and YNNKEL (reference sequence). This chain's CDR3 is CASSLGPRTDTQYF. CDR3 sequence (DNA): TGTGCCAGCAGCTTGGGGCCCCGCACAGATACGCAGTATTTT.

In nucleotides, the CDR3 is TGTGCCAGCAGCGGCTCGACAGGGGGCATTGAAAAACTGTTTTTT. Residues: CASSGSTGGIEKLFF. This chain links TRBV9 with TRBJ1-4; 10 bases are a match to TRBD1. The J segment lost 7 bases and the V segment lost 3 bases, leaving 6 bases of the junction unmatched. Germline V CDR1 and CDR2: SGDLS, YYNGEE. The CDR3 consists of 15 residues.

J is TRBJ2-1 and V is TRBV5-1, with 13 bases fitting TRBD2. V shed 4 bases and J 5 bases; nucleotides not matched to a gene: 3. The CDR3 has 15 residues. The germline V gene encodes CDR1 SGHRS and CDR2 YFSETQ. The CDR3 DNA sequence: TGCGCCAGCAGCACCGGGACTAGCGGGAACAATGAGCAGTTCTTC. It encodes CASSTGTSGNNEQFF. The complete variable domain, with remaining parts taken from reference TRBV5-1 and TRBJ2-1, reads KAGVTQTPRYLIKTRGQQVTLSCSPISGHRSVSWYQQTPGQGLQFLFEYFSETQRNKGNFPGRFSGRQFSNSRSEMNVSTLELGDSALYLCASSTGTSGNNEQFFGPGTRLTVL.

The CDR3 is CASSPQGNTEAFF. The CDR3 coding sequence is TGTGCCAGCAGCCCTCAGGGGAACACTGAAGCTTTCTTT. V gene TRBV7-9 combines with J gene TRBJ1-1; tentatively, D is TRBD1 (5 bases). The V gene's germline CDR1 is SEHNR and CDR2 FQNEAQ (reference sequence). The ends were cut back, 5 bases at V and 1 base at J, with 8 bases in the middle. There are 13 residues in the CDR3. Full variable domain (remainder filled in from reference TRBV7-9 and TRBJ1-1): DTGVSQNPRHKITKRGQNVTFRCDPISEHNRLYWYRQTLGQGPEFLTYFQNEAQLEKSRLLSDRFSAERPKGSFSTLEIQRTEQGDSAMYLCASSPQGNTEAFFGQGTRLTVV.

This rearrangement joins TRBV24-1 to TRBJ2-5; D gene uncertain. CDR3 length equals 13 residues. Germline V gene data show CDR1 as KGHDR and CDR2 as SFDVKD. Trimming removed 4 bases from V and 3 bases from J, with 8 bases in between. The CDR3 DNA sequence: TGTGCCACCAGTGAACCCTCGAAAGAGACCCAGTACTTC. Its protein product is CATSEPSKETQYF.

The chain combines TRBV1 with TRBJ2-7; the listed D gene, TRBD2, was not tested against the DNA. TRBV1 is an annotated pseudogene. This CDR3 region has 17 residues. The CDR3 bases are TGCACCAGCAGCCAAGCAAAATACCGGGACTCAGCCTACGAGCAGTACTTC. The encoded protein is CTSSQAKYRDSAYEQYF.

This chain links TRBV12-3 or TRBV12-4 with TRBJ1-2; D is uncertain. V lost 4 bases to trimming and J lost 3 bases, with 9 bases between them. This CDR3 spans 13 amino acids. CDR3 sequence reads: CASSSPKDYGYTF. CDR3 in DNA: TGTGCCAGCAGTTCCCCCAAAGACTATGGCTACACCTTC.

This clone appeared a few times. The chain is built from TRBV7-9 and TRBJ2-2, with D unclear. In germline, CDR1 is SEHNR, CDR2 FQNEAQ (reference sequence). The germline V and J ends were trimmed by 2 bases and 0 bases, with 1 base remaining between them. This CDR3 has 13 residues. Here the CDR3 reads CASSLTNTGELFF. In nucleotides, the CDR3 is TGTGCCAGCAGCTTAACGAACACCGGGGAGCTGTTTTTT.

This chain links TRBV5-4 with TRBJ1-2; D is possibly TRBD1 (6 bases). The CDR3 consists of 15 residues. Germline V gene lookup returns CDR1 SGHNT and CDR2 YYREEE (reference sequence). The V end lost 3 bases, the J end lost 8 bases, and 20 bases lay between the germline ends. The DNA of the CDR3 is TGTGCCAGCAGCTCCAGGGGCGTAAGGTCAGGAGGCTACACCTTC. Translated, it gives CASSSRGVRSGGYTF.

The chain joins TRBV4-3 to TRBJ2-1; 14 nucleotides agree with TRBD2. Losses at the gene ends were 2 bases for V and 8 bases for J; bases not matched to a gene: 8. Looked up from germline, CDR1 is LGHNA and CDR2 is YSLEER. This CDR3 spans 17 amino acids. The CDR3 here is CASSQRLAGGPNHEQFF. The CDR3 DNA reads TGCGCCAGCAGCCAACGACTAGCGGGGGGGCCGAATCATGAGCAGTTCTTC.

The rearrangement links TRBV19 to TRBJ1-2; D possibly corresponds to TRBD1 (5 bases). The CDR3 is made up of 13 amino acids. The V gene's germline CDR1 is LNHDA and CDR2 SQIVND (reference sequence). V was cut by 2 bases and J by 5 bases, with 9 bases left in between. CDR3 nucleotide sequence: TGTGCCAGTAGTATAATGCGACAGTATGGCTACACCTTC. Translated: CASSIMRQYGYTF.

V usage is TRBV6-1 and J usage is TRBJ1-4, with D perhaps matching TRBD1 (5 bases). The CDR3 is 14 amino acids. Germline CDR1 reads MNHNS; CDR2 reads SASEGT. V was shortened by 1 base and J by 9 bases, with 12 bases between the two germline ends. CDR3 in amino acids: CASSEEGTTKKLFF. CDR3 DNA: TGTGCCAGCAGTGAAGAGGGGACGACTAAAAAACTGTTTTTT.

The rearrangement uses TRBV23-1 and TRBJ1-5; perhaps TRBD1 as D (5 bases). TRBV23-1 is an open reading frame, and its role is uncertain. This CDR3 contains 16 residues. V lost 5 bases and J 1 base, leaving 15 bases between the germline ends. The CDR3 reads CASSSTGLESNQPQHF. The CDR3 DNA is TGCGCCAGCAGTTCAACGGGACTCGAGAGCAATCAGCCCCAGCATTTT.

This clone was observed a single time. Here the CDR3 reads CASSPPPGTAETQYF. The CDR3 region has the DNA TGTGCCAGCTCACCACCGCCAGGGACCGCGGAGACCCAGTACTTC. This chain uses TRBV18 with TRBJ2-5; D tentatively fits TRBD1 or TRBD2 (5 bases each). The V end lost 0 bases, the J end lost 5 bases, and 13 bases lay between the germline ends. Germline CDR1 is KGHSH and CDR2 is LQKENI. The CDR3 spans 15 residues.

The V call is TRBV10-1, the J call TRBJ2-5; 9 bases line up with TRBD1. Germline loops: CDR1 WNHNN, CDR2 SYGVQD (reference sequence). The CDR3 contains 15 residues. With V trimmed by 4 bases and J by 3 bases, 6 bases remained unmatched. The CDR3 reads CASSGDRVLKETQYF. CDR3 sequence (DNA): TGCGCCAGCAGTGGGGACAGGGTCCTGAAAGAGACCCAGTACTTC.

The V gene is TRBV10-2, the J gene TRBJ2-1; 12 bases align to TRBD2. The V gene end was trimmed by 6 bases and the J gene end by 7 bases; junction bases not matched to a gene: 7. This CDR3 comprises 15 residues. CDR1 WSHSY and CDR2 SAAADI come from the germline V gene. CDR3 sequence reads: CASRLAGGRTNEQFF. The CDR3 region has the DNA TGCGCCAGCAGACTAGCGGGAGGCAGGACGAATGAGCAGTTCTTC.

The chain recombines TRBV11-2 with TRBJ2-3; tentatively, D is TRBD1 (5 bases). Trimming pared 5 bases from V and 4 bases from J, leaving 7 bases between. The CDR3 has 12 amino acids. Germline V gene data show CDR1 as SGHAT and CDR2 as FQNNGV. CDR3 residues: CASSPQADTQYF. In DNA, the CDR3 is TGTGCCAGCAGCCCACAGGCAGATACGCAGTATTTT.